This paragraph reports one TCR beta chain. Its antigen is as yet unknown. The data belong to a study of T cell repertoires in ileal Crohn's disease. The CDR3 is 17 amino acids. Germline CDR1 SEHNR, CDR2 FQNEAQ (reference sequence). Trimming shortened V by 1 base and J by 3 bases, and 17 bases separated the two germline ends. Study results and limitations: Compared with CD4 T cells, sorted CD8 cells carried more expanded clones. Active smokers at surgery had more clonal expansions than non-smokers. Endoscopic recurrence occurred in every patient whose clonality exceeded 26.8%.

The table came from immunoSEQ multiplex PCR; TCRdb's copy has only in-frame clones and leaves some out. This repertoire shows 5,000 to 5,500 clones, about 80% found once; its top ten account for more than 25%. Patients were adults with ileal or ileocolonic Crohn's disease needing resection. The sequence was collected from an adult with Crohn's disease. The sample was ileal tissue. V is TRBV7-9 and J is TRBJ2-3; D is perhaps TRBD1 (5 bases). CDR3 residues: CASSLEWGKPTTDTQYF. The CDR3 nucleotides read TGTGCCAGCAGCTTAGAGTGGGGCAAACCGACTACAGATACGCAGTATTTT.